Included here is one T cell receptor (beta chain) sequence, with context. The source of the sample is a study of T cell changes during pregnancy in multiple sclerosis. This CDR3 has 14 amino acids. CDR1 and CDR2 (germline): SEHNR, FQNEAQ (reference sequence). V lost 1 base to trimming and J lost 8 bases, with 9 bases between them. Data came from immunoSEQ multiplex PCR; TCRdb stores just in-frame clones and leaves some out. The data show 70,000 to 100,000 clones, 90% to 95% seen once. This sequence joins TRBV7-9 and TRBJ2-6; D is perhaps TRBD1 (6 bases). The sequence was collected from a female donor with multiple sclerosis, enrolled in a pregnancy study. This sample comprised peripheral blood, obtained in the third trimester of pregnancy. The CDR3 bases are TGTGCCAGCAGCTTAGTAACAGGGACCAACGTCCTGACTTTC. It translates to CASSLVTGTNVLTF.